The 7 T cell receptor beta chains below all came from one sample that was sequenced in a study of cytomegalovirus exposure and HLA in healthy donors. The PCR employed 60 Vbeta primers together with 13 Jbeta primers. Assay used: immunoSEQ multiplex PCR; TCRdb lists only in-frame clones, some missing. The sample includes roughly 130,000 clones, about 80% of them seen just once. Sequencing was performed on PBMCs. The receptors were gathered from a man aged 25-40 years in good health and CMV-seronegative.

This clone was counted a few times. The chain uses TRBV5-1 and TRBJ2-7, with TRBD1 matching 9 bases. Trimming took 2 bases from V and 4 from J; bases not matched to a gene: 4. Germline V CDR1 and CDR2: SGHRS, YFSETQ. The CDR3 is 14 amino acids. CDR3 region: CASSFTGQGYEQYF. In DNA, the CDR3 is TGCGCCAGCAGCTTTACGGGACAGGGATACGAGCAGTACTTC.

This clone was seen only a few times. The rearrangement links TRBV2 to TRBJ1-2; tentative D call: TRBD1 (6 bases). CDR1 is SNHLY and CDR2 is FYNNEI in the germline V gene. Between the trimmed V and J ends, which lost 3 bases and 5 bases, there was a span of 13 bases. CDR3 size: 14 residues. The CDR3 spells CASSDARGGYGYTF. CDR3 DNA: TGTGCCAGCAGTGACGCCAGGGGAGGGTATGGCTACACCTTC. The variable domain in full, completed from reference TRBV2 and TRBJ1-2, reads EPEVTQTPSHQVTQMGQEVILRCVPISNHLYFYWYRQILGQKVEFLVSFYNNEISEKSEIFDDQFSVERPDGSNFTLKIRSTKLEDSAMYFCASSDARGGYGYTFGSGTRLTVV.

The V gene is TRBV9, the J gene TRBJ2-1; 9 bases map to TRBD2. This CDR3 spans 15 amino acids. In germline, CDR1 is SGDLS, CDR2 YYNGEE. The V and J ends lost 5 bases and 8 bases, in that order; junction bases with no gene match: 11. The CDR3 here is CASSPPLSGSYEQFF. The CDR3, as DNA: TGTGCCAGCAGTCCCCCTCTTAGCGGGAGTTATGAGCAGTTCTTC.

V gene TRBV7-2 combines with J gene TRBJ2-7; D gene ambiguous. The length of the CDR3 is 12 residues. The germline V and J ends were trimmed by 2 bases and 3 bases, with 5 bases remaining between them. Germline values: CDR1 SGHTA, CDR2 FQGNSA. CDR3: CASSLSFYEQYF. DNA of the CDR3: TGTGCCAGCAGCTTATCCTTCTACGAGCAGTACTTC.

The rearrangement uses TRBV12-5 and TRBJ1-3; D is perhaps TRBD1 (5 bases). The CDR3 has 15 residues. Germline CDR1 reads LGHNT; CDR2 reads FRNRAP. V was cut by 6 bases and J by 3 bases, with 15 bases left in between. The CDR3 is CASGPPAGLGNTIYF. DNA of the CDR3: TGTGCTAGTGGCCCACCTGCGGGACTTGGAAACACCATATATTTT.

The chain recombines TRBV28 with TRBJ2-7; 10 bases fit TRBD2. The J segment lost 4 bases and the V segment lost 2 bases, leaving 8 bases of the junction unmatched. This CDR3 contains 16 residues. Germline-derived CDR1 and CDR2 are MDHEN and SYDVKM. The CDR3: CASSLGPSGRGYEQYF. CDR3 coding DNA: TGTGCCAGCAGTTTAGGCCCTAGCGGGAGAGGATACGAGCAGTACTTC.

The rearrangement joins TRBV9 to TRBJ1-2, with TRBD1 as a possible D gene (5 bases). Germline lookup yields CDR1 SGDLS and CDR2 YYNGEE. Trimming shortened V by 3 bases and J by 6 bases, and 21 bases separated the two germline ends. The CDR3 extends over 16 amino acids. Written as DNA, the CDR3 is TGTGCCAGCAGCGACCCTATGTGGGGGGGGGTGCATGGCTACACCTTC. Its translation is CASSDPMWGGVHGYTF.